The next 32 T cell receptor beta chains were all read from a single sample in a study of T cells in Graves' hyperthyroidism and ophthalmopathy. Amplification yielded TCR beta CDR3 regions, with RNA transcripts as the source. The HTBI primer set was used in a first-round RT-PCR of the TCR CDR3. A single record per CDR3 protein comes from TCRdb applying MiXCR to the multiplex PCR reads. The sample lists around 620,000 distinct CDR3 sequences, 15% to 20% seen once, with approximately 3.9% in the top ten. The sequencing sample was made of blood. These receptors were obtained from a woman aged 25 to 39 with Graves' hyperthyroidism.

In its sample, this clonotype was seen once. The chain recombines TRBV28 with TRBJ1-5, with a possible D match to TRBD1 (5 bases). Germline-derived CDR1 and CDR2 are MDHEN and SYDVKM. This CDR3 comprises 15 residues. Trimming took 6 bases from V and 3 from J, leaving 15 bases between them. CDR3: CASSLVGATNQPQHF. CDR3 nucleotide sequence: TGTGCCAGCAGCCTCGTCGGGGCTACCAATCAGCCCCAGCATTTT. Full variable domain (missing parts from reference TRBV28 and TRBJ1-5): DVKVTQSSRYLVKRTGEKVFLECVQDMDHENMFWYRQDPGLGLRLIYFSYDVKMKEKGDIPEGYSVSREKKERFSLILESASTNQTSMYLCASSLVGATNQPQHFGDGTRLSIL.

This clonotype was detected many times. This chain joins TRBV28 and TRBJ1-1, with 8 bases identical to TRBD1. The V and J ends lost 6 bases and 5 bases, in that order; junction bases with no gene match: 5. In germline, CDR1 is MDHEN, CDR2 SYDVKM. The CDR3 loop spans 13 amino acids. The CDR3 reads CASRLDRVTEAFF. The CDR3 nucleotides read TGTGCCAGCAGACTGGACAGGGTAACTGAAGCTTTCTTT.

This clonotype was detected ten times or more. This sequence joins TRBV28 and TRBJ2-7; the match to TRBD2 covers 12 bases. Germline CDR1 is MDHEN and CDR2 is SYDVKM. This CDR3 is 16 amino acids long. V lost 6 bases to trimming and J lost 0 bases; unmatched junction nucleotides: 6. This CDR3 is CASSSETSGSSYEQYF. DNA of the CDR3: TGTGCCAGCAGCTCGGAGACTAGCGGGAGCTCCTACGAGCAGTACTTC.

Only a few counts were recorded for this clonotype. The limits of the CDR3 on the DNA are not certain, so only TCRdb's listed CDR3 is given. The J gene is TRBJ2-2, the V gene TRBV11-2. The length of the CDR3 is 16 amino acids, counting both ends. The germline V gene encodes CDR1 SGHAT and CDR2 FQNNGV. CDR3 amino acids: CASSLVMFFGTGELFF.

This chain links TRBV19 with TRBJ2-7; D possibly corresponds to TRBD2 (5 bases). This CDR3 comprises 13 residues. CDR1 is LNHDA, CDR2 SQIVND, per germline (reference sequence). The V gene lost 3 bases and the J gene lost 4 bases, with 10 bases spanning the gap. The CDR3 loop reads CASSILEGYEQYF. CDR3 sequence (DNA): TGTGCCAGTAGTATCCTAGAGGGATACGAGCAGTACTTC.

The sample holds many counts of this clonotype. The chain is built from TRBV7-9 and TRBJ1-2; TRBD1 is a possible D gene (5 bases). Trimming took 1 base from V and 4 from J, leaving 10 bases between them. The CDR3 length is 14 residues. Per germline, CDR1 SEHNR and CDR2 FQNEAQ (reference sequence). This CDR3 reads CASSLVGDSYGYTF. CDR3 DNA: TGTGCCAGCAGCTTAGTAGGGGATTCCTATGGCTACACCTTC.

This clonotype was counted many times. The rearrangement uses TRBV28 and TRBJ1-2; maybe TRBD1 (5 bases). The germline gives CDR1 MDHEN, CDR2 SYDVKM. This CDR3 region has 15 residues. The V and J ends lost 8 bases and 5 bases respectively, with 21 bases between them. In nucleotides, the CDR3 is TGTGCCAGCGGGCCGAGAAAGGGGCGACTGTATGGCTACACCTTC. Translating it yields CASGPRKGRLYGYTF.

This clonotype showed up many times. This sequence joins TRBV18 and TRBJ2-1; a possible D gene is TRBD2 (5 bases). The CDR3 spans 15 residues. Germline CDR1 KGHSH, CDR2 LQKENI. Trimming took 3 bases from V and 2 from J, leaving 11 bases between them. This CDR3 reads CASSPARATYNEQFF. The CDR3 nucleotides are TGTGCCAGCTCACCGGCGAGGGCCACCTACAATGAGCAGTTCTTC.

The chain combines TRBV7-9 with TRBJ2-5; D perhaps matches TRBD2 (5 bases). Between the trimmed V and J ends, which lost 5 bases and 4 bases, there was a span of 17 bases. CDR3 size: 15 residues. Germline CDR1 and CDR2: SEHNR and FQNEAQ (reference sequence). CDR3 sequence reads: CASSPQTARGETQYF. The CDR3 DNA sequence: TGTGCCAGCAGCCCCCAGACCGCCCGGGGAGAGACCCAGTACTTC.

This clonotype was picked up many times. V is TRBV27 and J is TRBJ1-1; D unresolved. V dropped 3 bases and J dropped 4 bases, with 9 bases sitting between them. Germline CDR1 and CDR2: MNHEY and SMNVEV (reference sequence). The CDR3 sequence is 13 residues long. CDR3 residues: CASSFSQLTEAFF. Here the CDR3 DNA reads TGTGCCAGCAGTTTCTCACAGCTCACTGAAGCTTTCTTT.

To note about this clonotype: Mismatch with germline at one junction end may stem from a read error. The chain recombines TRBV2 with TRBJ1-4, with 8 bases matching TRBD1. This CDR3 is 14 amino acids long. The germline CDR1 and CDR2 sequences are SNHLY and FYNNEI. CDR3 bases: TGTGCCATCAGTGTTAACAGGGGGAAGGAAAAACTGTTTTTT. It encodes CAISVNRGKEKLFF.

Only a few counts were recorded for this clonotype. The chain couples TRBV27 to TRBJ1-1, with D possibly TRBD1 on 5 matching bases. Germline V gene lookup returns CDR1 MNHEY and CDR2 SMNVEV (reference sequence). V lost 4 bases, J lost 2 bases, and 11 bases lay in between. The CDR3 length is 14 residues. Written as DNA, the CDR3 is TGTGCCAGCAGTTCAAACGGGGCTAACACTGAAGCTTTCTTT. Translated: CASSSNGANTEAFF.

This chain connects TRBV29-1 to TRBJ2-6; no clear D gene. V shed 4 bases and J shed 2 bases, with 18 bases lying between them. In germline, CDR1 is SQVTM, CDR2 ANQGSEA. The CDR3 loop spans 17 amino acids. CDR3 residues: CSVAPLDPATGANVLTF. The CDR3 DNA reads as TGCAGCGTTGCCCCCCTAGACCCAGCGACTGGGGCCAACGTCCTGACTTTC. Combining the CDR3 with reference TRBV29-1 and TRBJ2-6 gives the whole variable domain SAVISQKPSRDICQRGTSLTIQCQVDSQVTMMFWYRQQPGQSLTLIATANQGSEATYESGFVIDKFPISRPNLTFSTLTVSNMSPEDSSIYLCSVAPLDPATGANVLTFGAGSRLTVL.

In its sample, this clonotype was seen many times. The gene calls are TRBV18 and TRBJ1-4, with 7 bases fitting TRBD1. This CDR3 region has 14 residues. Per germline, CDR1 KGHSH and CDR2 LQKENI. The ends lost 3 bases at V and 4 bases at J; junction bases unmatched: 2. The CDR3 protein is CASSPRDSNEKLFF. CDR3 coding DNA: TGTGCCAGCTCACCGCGGGACAGTAATGAAAAACTGTTTTTT.

This clonotype was counted between two and nine times. A much larger clone lies one base from this, so it may be a read error. This chain's CDR3 is CASSTDRGPSAYNEQFF. For the CDR3, the DNA is TGTGCCAGCAGCACCGACAGGGGGCCTTCGGCGTACAATGAGCAGTTCTTC. This chain links TRBV27 with TRBJ2-1, with 10 bases identical to TRBD1. The CDR3 is 17 amino acids. Looked up from germline, CDR1 is MNHEY and CDR2 is SMNVEV (reference sequence). V shed 6 bases, J shed 4 bases, and the junction held 12 bases outside the gene matches.

The chain has TRBV20-1 and TRBJ2-5; TRBD2 aligns across 9 bases. CDR1 is DFQATT, CDR2 SNEGSKA, per germline (reference sequence). The CDR3 sequence is 20 residues long. Trimming took 0 bases from V and 5 from J; bases not matched to a gene: 22. The CDR3: CSARDGWRGRLAGSQETQYF. The CDR3 coding sequence is TGCAGTGCTAGAGATGGTTGGAGGGGGCGGCTAGCGGGATCGCAGGAGACCCAGTACTTC.

The sample holds many counts of this clonotype. The chain employs TRBV4-3 and TRBJ1-5; D is unresolved. V was clipped by 0 bases and J by 4 bases, with 13 bases between them. The germline CDR1 and CDR2 sequences are LGHNA and YSLEER. The CDR3 loop spans 16 amino acids. The DNA for the CDR3 is TGCGCCAGCAGCCAAGATTACAGTCGAGGGAATCAGCCCCAGCATTTT. Residues: CASSQDYSRGNQPQHF.

There are a few counts of this clonotype. The genes are TRBV10-3 and TRBJ2-1, with 7 nucleotides matching TRBD2. The CDR3 sequence is 18 residues long. Losses at the gene ends were 4 bases for V and 10 bases for J; bases not matched to a gene: 22. Germline lookup yields CDR1 ENHRY and CDR2 SYGVKD. The CDR3 region is CAISVSGIGSGRTREQFF. The CDR3 bases are TGTGCCATCAGTGTGAGTGGAATAGGTAGCGGAAGGACTAGGGAGCAGTTCTTC.

At least ten counts were recorded for this clonotype. The chain combines TRBV27 with TRBJ1-5; D is perhaps TRBD1 (6 bases). This CDR3 contains 14 residues. Germline lookup yields CDR1 MNHEY and CDR2 SMNVEV (reference sequence). Trimming pared 7 bases from V and 2 bases from J, leaving 12 bases between. The CDR3 DNA reads TGTGCCAGCAAGGGGGGATCGGGCAATCAGCCCCAGCATTTT. This encodes CASKGGSGNQPQHF.

There are a few counts of this clonotype. Given the absence of the conserved phenylalanine or tryptophan at the CDR3 end, a read error is likely. V is TRBV28 and J is TRBJ1-4; D might be TRBD1 (5 bases). V lost 2 bases and J lost 4, with 11 bases in between. The V gene's germline CDR1 is MDHEN and CDR2 SYDVKM. This CDR3 contains 15 residues. The CDR3 spells CASSLPRGVNEKLFS. In DNA, the CDR3 is TGTGCCAGCAGTTTACCCCGGGGGGTTAATGAAAAACTGTTTTCT.

CDR3 loop: CSARELVGARDEQYF. CDR3 in DNA: TGCAGTGCTAGAGAACTAGTGGGAGCGAGGGACGAGCAGTACTTC. This chain uses TRBV20-1 with TRBJ2-7, with TRBD2 as a possible D gene (5 bases). The CDR3 length is 15 residues. Germline V lookup: CDR1 DFQATT, CDR2 SNEGSKA (reference sequence). The V end lost 0 bases, the J end lost 5 bases, and 17 bases lay between the germline ends.

At least ten counts were recorded for this clonotype. The chain has TRBV20-1 and TRBJ2-1, with D maybe TRBD2 (6 bases). CDR3 length: 14 amino acids. The V end was cut by 6 bases, the J end by 5 bases, with 17 bases between. Germline assignment: CDR1 DFQATT and CDR2 SNEGSKA (reference sequence). CDR3 protein: CSANIGRPNNEQFF. CDR3 coding DNA: TGCAGTGCGAACATCGGGAGACCAAACAATGAGCAGTTCTTC.

This clonotype came up many times. The J gene is TRBJ1-1, the V gene TRBV19; tentative D call: TRBD1 (6 bases). CDR1 and CDR2 (germline): LNHDA, SQIVND (reference sequence). V was trimmed by 3 bases and J by 4 bases, leaving 9 bases between them. CDR3 length: 13 residues. The CDR3 spells CASSMGGGTEAFF. CDR3 nucleotide sequence: TGTGCCAGTAGTATGGGAGGGGGCACTGAAGCTTTCTTT. The variable domain in full, completed from reference TRBV19 and TRBJ1-1, reads DGGITQSPKYLFRKEGQNVTLSCEQNLNHDAMYWYRQDPGQGLRLIYYSQIVNDFQKGDIAEGYSVSREKKESFPLTVTSAQKNPTAFYLCASSMGGGTEAFFGQGTRLTVV.

This clonotype was observed a few times. The chain employs TRBV7-8 and TRBJ1-5; D is unclear. The germline V gene has CDR1 SGHVS and CDR2 FQNEAQ. CDR3 length: 13 residues. V was clipped by 0 bases and J by 6 bases, with 6 bases between them. Written as DNA, the CDR3 is TGTGCCAGCAGCTTAGCCCCCGCTCAGCCCCAGCATTTT. Its protein product is CASSLAPAQPQHF.

The gene calls are TRBV29-1 and TRBJ1-1; tentatively, D is TRBD1 (5 bases). Germline CDR1 is SQVTM and CDR2 is ANQGSEA. V was pared by 6 bases and J by 1 base, with 18 bases between. The CDR3 runs to 15 residues. The CDR3 bases are TGCAGCGTGGCCTATCAGGGACGGAGGAACACTGAAGCTTTCTTT. Translated: CSVAYQGRRNTEAFF.

This clonotype appeared many times. The J gene is TRBJ1-1, the V gene TRBV28, with a weak D call TRBD1 (5 bases). The germline CDR1 and CDR2 sequences are MDHEN and SYDVKM. The CDR3 has 13 residues. Between the trimmed V and J ends, which lost 5 bases and 3 bases, there was a span of 10 bases. The chain's CDR3 is CASSRRGDTEAFF. CDR3 coding DNA: TGTGCCAGCAGTCGACGGGGGGACACTGAAGCTTTCTTT. The full variable domain, rest sourced from reference TRBV28 and TRBJ1-1, is DVKVTQSSRYLVKRTGEKVFLECVQDMDHENMFWYRQDPGLGLRLIYFSYDVKMKEKGDIPEGYSVSREKKERFSLILESASTNQTSMYLCASSRRGDTEAFFGQGTRLTVV.

This clonotype was counted ten times or more. This chain connects TRBV30 to TRBJ2-2; TRBD2 matches 7 bases. Germline V gives CDR1 GTSNPN, CDR2 SVGIG (reference sequence). J gave up 7 bases and V 3 bases, and 14 bases lay outside the gene matches. There are 16 residues in the CDR3. As DNA, the CDR3 is TGTGCCTGGAGGCAACCTCGGACTAGTCGGAACGGGGAGCTGTTTTTT. This translates into CAWRQPRTSRNGELFF. The entire variable domain, with the rest obtained from reference TRBV30 and TRBJ2-2, is as follows: SQTIHQWPATLVQPVGSPLSLECTVEGTSNPNLYWYRQAAGRGLQLLFYSVGIGQISSEVPQNLSASRPQDRQFILSSKKLLLSDSGFYLCAWRQPRTSRNGELFFGEGSRLTVL.

The V call is TRBV25-1, the J call TRBJ1-2; D is unresolved. The CDR3 contains 13 residues. The germline V and J ends were trimmed by 1 base and 4 bases, with 7 bases remaining between them. Germline loops: CDR1 MGHDK, CDR2 SYGVNS. CDR3 region: CASSELVGYGYTF. The CDR3, as DNA: TGTGCCAGCAGTGAATTAGTAGGCTATGGCTACACCTTC.

The J gene is TRBJ1-4, the V gene TRBV6-1; D gene ambiguous. The CDR3 is 16 residues long. Germline-derived CDR1 and CDR2 are MNHNS and SASEGT. Trimming left V 5 bases short and J 0 bases short, with 13 bases between. The CDR3 protein is CASSPGRTATNEKLFF. CDR3 nucleotides: TGTGCCAGCAGTCCCGGACGTACTGCAACTAATGAAAAACTGTTTTTT.

This clonotype was seen only a few times. This chain connects TRBV29-1 to TRBJ2-1, with no clear D. CDR3 length: 13 residues. V was shortened by 0 bases and J by 8 bases, with 11 bases between the two germline ends. Germline assignment: CDR1 SQVTM and CDR2 ANQGSEA. The chain's CDR3 is CSVEDRLVYEQFF. The CDR3 DNA follows: TGCAGCGTTGAAGATCGATTAGTTTATGAGCAGTTCTTC.

This clonotype was seen many times. The chain recombines TRBV6-2 or TRBV6-3 with TRBJ2-1; 9 nucleotides match TRBD2. V gave up 5 bases and J gave up 3 bases; unmatched junction bases: 5. This CDR3 contains 15 residues. Per germline, CDR1 MNHEY and CDR2 SVGEGT. CDR3 sequence reads: CASSPSGALYNEQFF. As DNA, the CDR3 is TGTGCCAGCAGTCCTAGCGGGGCCCTCTACAATGAGCAGTTCTTC.

The table lists this clonotype with many counts. V and J are TRBV18 and TRBJ2-1, with D uncertain. The CDR3 is made up of 16 amino acids. Germline loops: CDR1 KGHSH, CDR2 LQKENI. V lost 0 bases and J lost 7, with 16 bases in between. The CDR3 DNA reads TGTGCCAGCTCACCACCTACAACGGCATCAAAGAATGAGCAGTTCTTC. Protein sequence: CASSPPTTASKNEQFF.